The present TCR beta chain was sequenced within a study of cytomegalovirus exposure and HLA in healthy donors. Findings and limits, study-wide: Confirmation in vitro established that a few CMV-associated chains were specific for CMV antigens. Relative to equally common others, HLA-associated TCR beta chains showed greater clonal expansion in a later analysis. It was taken for granted in presence/absence analyses that sequencing depth across donors was roughly uniform.

With regard to this clone: The antigen is not known.

PCR amplification relied on 60 Vbeta primers (plus 13 Jbeta primers). Produced via immunoSEQ multiplex PCR; TCRdb's table is partial and in-frame only. The sample has 20,000 to 25,000 clones, and its top ten clones hold around a fifth. The V and J ends lost 3 bases and 6 bases respectively, with 12 bases between them. The CDR3 consists of 13 residues. CDR1 is KGHSH and CDR2 is LQKENI in the germline V gene. This TCR came from a man aged 55 to 69 in good health and CMV-seropositive. Sequences were obtained from PBMCs. The chain carries TRBV18 and TRBJ2-7; D perhaps matches TRBD1 (5 bases). Written as DNA, the CDR3 is TGTGCCAGCTCACCCCAGGGTAGGGCCGAGCAGTACTTC. Translated: CASSPQGRAEQYF.